The rows below give T cell receptor beta chains drawn from one sample of a study of blood T cell repertoires in COVID-19. Repertoires were generated with immunoSEQ multiplex PCR, while TCRdb's copy carries only in-frame clones and drops some. Of more than 95,000 clones in the sample, about nine tenths were seen once. The sample taken for sequencing was peripheral blood. The origin of the receptors is a human donor with active COVID-19. The donor label of this sample is uncertain. Each CDR3 is given with its conserved first and last residue. The order of the fields is V gene, J gene, clone size, CDR3 protein. Rows give clone size only sometimes, using once, few, many, or a class for an expanded clone.

>TRBV6-6|TRBJ2-7|.
CASSPTGGGRYEQYF
>TRBV10-2|TRBJ2-5|.
CASKTPPEETQYF
>TRBV14|TRBJ1-6|.
CASSQRQGANSPLHF
>TRBV27|TRBJ1-1|.
CASSGNDRNTEAFF
>TRBV7-9|TRBJ2-2|.
CASIGGTGFIGELFF
>TRBV28|TRBJ2-6|.
CASRGYGSGANVLTF
>TRBV5-1|TRBJ2-1|.
CASRSWGQGAYNEQFF
>TRBV7-2|TRBJ1-2|.
CASSLAPTPNYGYTF
>TRBV9|TRBJ2-5|.
CASSEGELAGHQETQYF
>TRBV4-3|TRBJ1-1|.
CASSPGGWDEAFF
>TRBV12-3/TRBV12-4|TRBJ2-2|.
CASEPLNTGELFF
>TRBV7-2|TRBJ2-7|few
CASSLALGGLTYEQYF
>TRBV5-6|TRBJ1-2|.
CASSLIRVGVAFNYGYTF
>TRBV5-1|TRBJ2-7|.
CASSLALGGNPYEQYF
>TRBV5-6|TRBJ1-5|.
CASSHRTGGNQPQHF
>TRBV19|TRBJ2-7|.
CASKARTTGSYEQYF
>TRBV6-4|TRBJ2-3|few
CASSVSGVTDTQYF
>TRBV19|TRBJ2-7|.
CASSIQSRGQGADEQYF
>TRBV6-5|TRBJ2-3|once
CASSYLSSGGRDTQYF
>TRBV7-6|TRBJ2-7|few
CASSLRDRAFGEQYF
>TRBV4-1|TRBJ2-1|.
CASSHDRENYNEQFF
>TRBV9|TRBJ2-3|.
CASSGQGAPTDTQYF
>TRBV3-1/TRBV3-2|TRBJ2-1|.
CASSQDWLRRNEQFF
>TRBV18|TRBJ2-1|.
CASSPPLASGGNEQFF
>TRBV7-2|TRBJ2-3|.
CASGARYTDTQYF
>TRBV28|TRBJ2-5|.
CASSLDRVTKTQYF
>TRBV27|TRBJ1-2|.
CASSRQGEGGYTF
>TRBV5-6|TRBJ2-7|.
CASSGTVSYEQYF
>TRBV24-1|TRBJ1-2|.
CATSEVALTDHGYTF
>TRBV11-2|TRBJ2-1|.
CASSSPGGRVDNEQFF
>TRBV4-2|TRBJ1-2|.
CASSQEGTAYGYTF
>TRBV5-1|TRBJ2-7|.
CASSLTRAAYYEQYF
>TRBV5-1|TRBJ2-1|.
CASSLVVGANEQFF
>TRBV14|TRBJ1-4|.
CASSRGFAQEKLFF
>TRBV14|TRBJ1-6|.
CASSQGGRSPLHF
>TRBV27|TRBJ1-2|.
CASSSQDSDYGYTF
>TRBV7-2|TRBJ1-1|.
CASSLGLRGEAFF
>TRBV7-8|TRBJ2-5|once
CASSRGQGEGETQYF
>TRBV2|TRBJ1-4|.
CASSEPGTGAGDEKLFF
>TRBV28|TRBJ2-5|.
CASRDHRTGGPQETQYF
>TRBV12-5|TRBJ1-2|once
CASGLVLGTGDGYTF
>TRBV5-6|TRBJ1-2|once
CASSLDRGPFNYGYTF
>TRBV28|TRBJ2-7|.
CASSRVDYEQYF
>TRBV18|TRBJ1-1|.
CASSANLGGTEAFF
>TRBV5-1|TRBJ2-3|.
CASSWTSTDTQYF
>TRBV5-1|TRBJ2-3|.
CASSLRQGGSDTQYF
>TRBV6-5|TRBJ1-4|once
CASSYFRSERIEKLFF
>TRBV10-2|TRBJ2-7|.
CASSVRRTGTNSYEQYF
>TRBV28|TRBJ2-2|.
CASSSGQGLTGELFF
>TRBV9|TRBJ2-1|few
CASSVERTGGRNEQFF
>TRBV6-5|TRBJ1-2|.
CASSWDSYGYTF
>TRBV9|TRBJ2-1|.
CASSVGLDDNEQFF
>TRBV5-1|TRBJ1-4|.
CASSLQYYNEKLFF
>TRBV29-1|TRBJ2-1|.
CSVGSSGEYNEQFF